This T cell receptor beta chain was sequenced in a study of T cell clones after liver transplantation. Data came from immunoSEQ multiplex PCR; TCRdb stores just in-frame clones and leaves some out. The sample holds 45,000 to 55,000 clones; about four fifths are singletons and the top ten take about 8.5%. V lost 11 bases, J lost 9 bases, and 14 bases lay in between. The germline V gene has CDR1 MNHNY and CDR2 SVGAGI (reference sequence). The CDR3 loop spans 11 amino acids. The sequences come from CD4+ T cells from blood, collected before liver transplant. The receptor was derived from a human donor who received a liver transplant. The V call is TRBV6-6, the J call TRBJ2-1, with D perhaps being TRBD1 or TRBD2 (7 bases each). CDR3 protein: CAARGGREQFF. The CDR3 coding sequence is TGTGCCGCCAGGGGGGGCCGTGAGCAGTTCTTC.